The next 8 T cell receptor beta chains were all read from a single sample in a study of T cell changes during pregnancy in multiple sclerosis. Sequencing was performed with immunoSEQ multiplex PCR; in TCRdb, only in-frame clones are kept and a portion is missing. This repertoire shows approximately 57,000 clones, approximately 90% found once; its top ten account for roughly 3.5%. Sequenced material: peripheral blood, taken after pregnancy. These receptors all come from a female donor in good health, enrolled as a control in a pregnancy study.

The chain combines TRBV7-9 with TRBJ1-2, with a weak D call TRBD1 (6 bases). The ends were cut back, 1 base at V and 8 bases at J, with 17 bases in the middle. Germline CDR1 and CDR2: SEHNR and FQNEAQ (reference sequence). The CDR3 covers 15 residues. The CDR3 nucleotides are TGTGCCAGCAGCTTAGACCGGACAGCCCCACCCGGCTACACCTTC. Protein sequence: CASSLDRTAPPGYTF.

This sequence joins TRBV7-9 and TRBJ1-4, with 7 bases lining up with TRBD1. The CDR3 is 15 residues long. Germline V lookup: CDR1 SEHNR, CDR2 FQNEAQ (reference sequence). Losses at the gene ends were 5 bases for V and 0 bases for J; bases not matched to a gene: 3. CDR3 DNA: TGTGCCAGCAGCCCGGGACAGTCAACTAATGAAAAACTGTTTTTT. Encoded protein: CASSPGQSTNEKLFF.

The chain couples TRBV19 to TRBJ1-1; D remains ambiguous. The CDR3 is made up of 13 amino acids. Trimming pared 5 bases from V and 6 bases from J, leaving 13 bases between. Germline CDR1 and CDR2: LNHDA and SQIVND (reference sequence). The CDR3 DNA is TGTGCCAGTAGTCCTCCCCCAGAGGCTGAAGCTTTCTTT. Its protein product is CASSPPPEAEAFF.

The rearrangement uses TRBV7-6 and TRBJ2-1, with TRBD2 matching 12 bases. The germline V gene encodes CDR1 SGHVS and CDR2 FNYEAQ. The CDR3 has 16 residues. Losses at the gene ends were 5 bases for V and 8 bases for J; bases not matched to a gene: 10. The CDR3 sequence is CASSQSPSGRGYEQFF. The CDR3 DNA reads TGTGCCAGCAGCCAAAGTCCTAGCGGGAGGGGTTATGAGCAGTTCTTC.

This clone was counted a few times. The chain combines TRBV19 with TRBJ1-1; tentative D call: TRBD1 (6 bases). Looked up from germline, CDR1 is LNHDA and CDR2 is SQIVND (reference sequence). V was trimmed by 4 bases and J by 3 bases, leaving 9 bases between them. The CDR3 has 13 residues. The CDR3 coding sequence is TGTGCCAGTAGTAGCTGGACAGACACTGAAGCTTTCTTT. This translates into CASSSWTDTEAFF.

The chain couples TRBV19 to TRBJ2-1; possibly TRBD2 for D (6 bases). Germline CDR1 is LNHDA and CDR2 is SQIVND (reference sequence). There are 13 residues in the CDR3. Between the trimmed V and J ends, which lost 9 bases and 5 bases, there was a span of 14 bases. The DNA of the CDR3 is TGTGCCAGCCTAGCGAGGGGCGACAATGAGCAGTTCTTC. Its translation: CASLARGDNEQFF.

V gene TRBV4-1 combines with J gene TRBJ2-6; 11 bases agree with TRBD1. The CDR3 has 18 residues. With 2 bases clipped from V and 4 bases from J, the junction kept 7 bases outside the gene matches. Germline loops: CDR1 MGHRA, CDR2 YSYEKL. CDR3 sequence: CASSQKGQGGSGANVLTF. The CDR3 DNA reads TGCGCCAGCAGCCAAAAGGGACAGGGGGGTTCGGGGGCCAACGTCCTGACTTTC.

The V call is TRBV14, the J call TRBJ1-1; D ambiguous. Germline values: CDR1 SGHDN, CDR2 FVKESK. CDR3 length equals 13 residues. V was clipped by 0 bases and J by 9 bases, with 11 bases between them. The DNA of the CDR3 is TGTGCCAGCAGCCAAGATCGGAGAGGAAAAGCTTTCTTT. This sequence encodes CASSQDRRGKAFF.